The clone carrying this TCR beta chain was seen once. The CDR3 covers 13 residues. V was clipped by 4 bases and J by 7 bases, with 15 bases between them. Germline V gene sequence: CDR1 SGHDT, CDR2 YYEEEE. This sample is drawn from a study of control samples from healthy donors and cancer patients. The method was immunoSEQ multiplex PCR; TCRdb's version includes in-frame clones alone and lacks a portion of them. Among about 160,000 clones listed, 90% to 95% were seen once. The J gene is TRBJ2-7, the V gene TRBV5-6, with D possibly being TRBD1 (6 bases). The sequence came from a woman in her thirties in good health. Sample: blood. The CDR3 spells CASSLHRVGEQYF. The CDR3, as DNA: TGTGCCAGCAGCCTTCACAGGGTGGGAGAGCAGTACTTC.